This entry is about one T cell receptor (beta chain). Its antigen is not yet known. Per-base quality was not reported, and no clone a single base away is much larger than it. Synthetic TCR analog templates were spiked into each PCR to estimate absolute template abundance from read counts. TCRbeta CDR3 regions were amplified from genomic DNA with bias-controlled V and J gene primers using the immunoSEQ assay. Sequencing of rearranged TCRbeta segments was performed at approximately 20X coverage. The published analysis was carried out like this. Sequencing errors were corrected by clustering and CDR3s were annotated against IMGT to assign V, D and J genes. Downstream analyses used only productive TCRbeta rearrangements, leaving out any out-of-frame or stop-codon sequences. Clonality was computed as one minus Shannon entropy normalized by the log of the number of unique productive sequences. Fisher's exact test with Benjamini-Hochberg correction, at a threshold of adjusted p below 0.01, was used to find clones that differed between time points or between blood and tumor. What TCRdb holds here is the immuneACCESS table cut down to in-frame rearrangements. Part of the clones is not present; checked against another copy, under half of the missing clones reflect an unresolved V gene, and the others are unexplained. The V and J calls and clone size are taken from that table; D and trimming were inferred from the DNA. This sample gives about 100,000 clones in total; around 90% of them show up just once. The ten most abundant clones make up over 0.8% of the sample.

This record belongs to a study of PD-L1 blockade in urothelial cancer listed by TCRdb under 2017. Regarding the study in general: Every patient began therapy in 2014 and was given atezolizumab 1,200 mg intravenously every 3 weeks. Twenty-five of 29 patients were identified as males with urothelial cancer of bladder origin, and a prior smoking history was reported by 18 of 29 patients. Patients had an ECOG performance status of 0 or 1 and had received between 0 and 3 prior chemotherapy regimens. Blood samples were analyzed at 3 weeks after treatment start (second dose) and at 6 weeks after treatment start. Blood samples gave a median of about 150,000 T cells and approximately 81,000 unique TCRs, with a median clonality of about 0.078. Somatic, immune and clinical correlates of response to PD-L1 blockade with atezolizumab in urothelial cancer were the focus of an exploratory multi-omic analysis. Pretreatment tumor samples, along with matched peripheral blood serially collected before and after atezolizumab treatment, were subjected to TCR sequencing. Durable clinical benefit meant progression-free survival longer than 6 months, and TCR features were also tested against progression-free and overall survival. In the same patients, pretreatment tumors underwent whole exome sequencing and RNA sequencing in addition to TCR sequencing. Durable clinical benefit was achieved by nine patients and was not achieved by 20 patients. Around 30 patients had pretreatment blood TCR-seq, some 24 had at least one posttreatment blood collection, and some 24 had tumor TCR-seq.

Paper-wide results and their limitations: A pretreatment peripheral blood TCR clonality below the median was linked to improved progression-free and overall survival. Patients with durable benefit showed greater expansion of tumor-associated TCR clones in peripheral blood 3 weeks after starting treatment (n ≈ 22, p = 0.022). Because the sample size was small (n ≈ 31) and many exploratory analyses were performed, the results are intended to be hypothesis-generating.

The CDR3 starts with the cysteine, ends with the phenylalanine, and has 18 residues. The DNA shown is the 54-base CDR3, in frame from base 1. Unmatched junction bases come to 8, with V trimmed by 4 bases and J by 0 bases. Via the germline V gene, CDR1 is SGHRS and CDR2 YFSETQ. The cohort included roughly 30 patients with locally advanced or metastatic urothelial carcinoma who were treated at Memorial Sloan Kettering on a trial protocol. Peripheral blood mononuclear cells were collected from each patient pretreatment and during treatment, giving between 1 and 8 total time points per patient. The Qiagen DNeasy Blood extraction kit was used to purify genomic DNA from total PBMCs and tumor samples. Collected pretreatment and during treatment, PBMCs were isolated and stored as previously described.

Source: PBMCs, taken around atezolizumab (anti-PD-L1) treatment. The chain couples TRBV5-1 to TRBJ1-5, with 12 bases in between that match TRBD1. This clonotype was obtained from a woman older than 75 with urothelial cancer. The CDR3 in this case is CASSPGTGGGYSNQPQHF. The nucleotides read TGCGCCAGCAGCCCCGGGACAGGGGGCGGTTATAGCAATCAGCCCCAGCATTTT.